The rows below give T cell receptor beta chains drawn from one sample of a study of T cell responses to AZD1222 COVID-19 vaccine. Repertoires were generated with immunoSEQ multiplex PCR, while TCRdb's copy carries only in-frame clones and drops some. The sample comprises about 110,000 clones, about 90% of which are singletons, and over 3.5% rests with the top ten. Source: peripheral blood, taken on day 0 of AZD1222 vaccination. These receptors were obtained from an adult in good health. Each CDR3 is given with its conserved first and last residue. D genes are given only for firm matches. Size values are once, few and many counts, or a class for expanded clones, and some rows have none.

>NA|few|TRBJ1-1|TRBV5-4|15
CASRQGLGMNTEAFF
TGTGCCAGCAGACAGGGTCTTGGGATGAACACTGAAGCTTTCTTT
>NA|NA|TRBJ1-1|TRBV2|16
CASSPQTGLHLAEAFF
TGTGCCAGCAGCCCTCAGACAGGACTTCACCTGGCTGAAGCTTTCTTT
>NA|once|TRBJ1-1|TRBV11-1|14
CASSLYAMNTEAFF
TGTGCCAGCAGCTTGTACGCTATGAACACTGAAGCTTTCTTT
>NA|NA|TRBJ1-2|TRBV6-6|13
CASGSGRDYGYTF
TGTGCCAGTGGGTCTGGGCGGGACTATGGCTACACCTTC
>TRBD1|NA|TRBJ2-1|TRBV10-3|14
CASAGTGGPNEQFF
TGTGCCTCCGCCGGGACAGGGGGCCCCAATGAGCAGTTCTTC
>TRBD1|NA|TRBJ1-2|TRBV19|14
CASSTQGASYGYTF
TGTGCCAGTAGTACACAGGGGGCTAGCTATGGCTACACCTTC
>TRBD1|NA|TRBJ1-2|TRBV6-5|13
CASSLTGNYGYTF
TGTGCCAGCAGCCTGACAGGGAACTATGGCTACACCTTC
>NA|NA|TRBJ1-6|TRBV7-9|15
CASSSSPSYNSPLHF
TGTGCCAGCAGCTCCTCGCCGAGCTATAATTCACCCCTCCACTTT
>NA|NA|TRBJ1-4|TRBV6-5|14
CASSPHSAREKLFF
TGTGCCAGCAGTCCCCACTCCGCCCGGGAAAAACTGTTTTTT
>TRBD1|NA|TRBJ1-3|TRBV6-5|15
CASRATGHSGNTIYF
TGTGCCAGCAGGGCGACAGGGCACTCTGGAAACACCATATATTTT
>NA|NA|TRBJ2-7|TRBV19|15
CASSMGGTFFYEQYF
TGTGCCAGTAGTATGGGCGGGACATTTTTCTACGAGCAGTACTTC
>NA|NA|TRBJ1-6|TRBV4-2|14
CASSPDPRDSPLHF
TGTGCCAGCAGCCCGGACCCGAGAGATTCACCCCTCCACTTT
>TRBD2|NA|TRBJ2-5|TRBV9|17
CASSVAALAGVAETQYF
TGTGCCAGCAGCGTAGCAGCGCTAGCGGGGGTAGCAGAGACCCAGTACTTC
>NA|NA|TRBJ1-6|TRBV27|15
CASSLTSSYNSPLHF
TGTGCCAGCAGTTTAACGAGCTCCTATAATTCACCCCTCCACTTT
>NA|NA|TRBJ2-5|TRBV5-1|14
CASSAGRVEETQYF
TGCGCCAGCAGCGCCGGTAGGGTGGAAGAGACCCAGTACTTC
>TRBD1|NA|TRBJ1-2|TRBV13|14
CASSLGQGFYGYTF
TGTGCCAGCAGTCTGGGACAGGGTTTCTATGGCTACACCTTC
>TRBD1|NA|TRBJ1-2|TRBV30|14
CAWTFTGTGYGYTF
TGTGCCTGGACCTTTACCGGGACAGGCTATGGCTACACCTTC
>NA|NA|TRBJ1-1|TRBV21-1|12
CASGRGFDGAFF
TGTGCCAGCGGGAGGGGATTCGACGGCGCTTTCTTT
>TRBD1|NA|TRBJ1-3|TRBV19|15
CASMRDRDSGNTIYF
TGTGCCAGTATGAGGGACAGGGACTCTGGAAACACCATATATTTT
>TRBD2|NA|TRBJ2-7|TRBV7-2|13
CASDSGTTYEQYF
TGTGCCAGCGATAGCGGGACGACCTACGAGCAGTACTTC
>NA|NA|TRBJ2-5|TRBV2|16
CASSEAPDRAGETQYF
TGTGCCAGCAGTGAAGCGCCCGATAGGGCCGGGGAGACCCAGTACTTC
>NA|NA|TRBJ2-7|TRBV2|13
CASSEMIVYEQYF
TGTGCCAGCAGTGAAATGATCGTCTACGAGCAGTACTTC
>TRBD1|NA|TRBJ1-3|TRBV5-4|15
CASSYPTGAGNTIYF
TGTGCCAGCAGCTATCCGACAGGGGCTGGAAACACCATATATTTT
>NA|NA|TRBJ2-3|TRBV28|15
CASSPPGARTDTQYF
TGTGCCAGCAGTCCACCGGGAGCACGGACAGATACGCAGTATTTT
>NA|once|TRBJ2-2|TRBV27|12
CASSFLTGELFF
TGTGCCAGCAGTTTTCTCACCGGGGAGCTGTTTTTT
>NA|NA|TRBJ1-6|TRBV11-1|12
CASSLERVTLHF
TGTGCCAGCAGCTTAGAGAGAGTCACCCTCCACTTT
>TRBD1|few|TRBJ2-7|TRBV5-6|15
CASSLPGTGSYEQYF
TGTGCCAGCAGCTTGCCAGGGACAGGGTCCTACGAGCAGTACTTC
>NA|NA|TRBJ2-7|TRBV12-3/TRBV12-4|13
CASSLDLSYEQYF
TGTGCCAGCAGTTTAGACTTATCTTACGAGCAGTACTTC
>NA|NA|TRBJ1-2|TRBV12-3/TRBV12-4|13
CASSLRRARGYTF
TGTGCCAGCAGTTTACGGAGGGCTCGTGGCTACACCTTC
>NA|NA|TRBJ1-2|TRBV28|14
CASSLSGANYGYTF
TGTGCCAGCAGCCTTTCTGGCGCTAACTATGGCTACACCTTC
>TRBD1|NA|TRBJ2-3|TRBV15|17
CATSRVRGRSGTDTQYF
TGTGCCACCAGCAGAGTCAGGGGGCGATCGGGCACAGATACGCAGTATTTT
>TRBD1|NA|TRBJ1-2|TRBV24-1|21
CATSDLGDRGPGDSRFEGYTF
TGTGCCACCAGTGATTTAGGGGACAGGGGCCCAGGTGATTCGAGGTTTGAGGGCTACACCTTC
>NA|once|TRBJ1-6|TRBV3-1/TRBV3-2|14
CASSQPDRNSPLHF
TGTGCCAGCAGCCAACCAGACAGAAATTCACCCCTCCACTTT
>TRBD1|NA|TRBJ1-3|TRBV30|15
CAWSRDSGSGNTIYF
TGTGCCTGGAGCCGGGACAGCGGTAGTGGAAACACCATATATTTT
>NA|NA|TRBJ2-5|TRBV12-3/TRBV12-4|12
CASSSGGGAQYF
TGTGCCAGCAGTTCCGGAGGTGGGGCCCAGTACTTC
>NA|NA|TRBJ2-7|TRBV27|12
CASRQGPNEQYF
TGTGCCAGCAGGCAGGGACCCAACGAGCAGTACTTC
>TRBD1|NA|TRBJ1-4|TRBV23-1|17
CASSQWGQHATNEKLFF
TGCGCCAGCAGTCAGTGGGGACAGCATGCAACTAATGAAAAACTGTTTTTT
>NA|NA|TRBJ2-5|TRBV7-3|15
CASSSTGTPQETQYF
TGTGCCAGCAGCTCTACCGGGACTCCACAAGAGACCCAGTACTTC
>NA|NA|TRBJ1-1|TRBV6-4|13
CASSDSDNTEAFF
TGTGCCAGCAGTGACTCGGATAACACTGAAGCTTTCTTT
>TRBD2|few|TRBJ2-3|TRBV19|13
CASSAGVTDTQYF
TGTGCCAGTTCCGCGGGGGTCACAGATACGCAGTATTTT